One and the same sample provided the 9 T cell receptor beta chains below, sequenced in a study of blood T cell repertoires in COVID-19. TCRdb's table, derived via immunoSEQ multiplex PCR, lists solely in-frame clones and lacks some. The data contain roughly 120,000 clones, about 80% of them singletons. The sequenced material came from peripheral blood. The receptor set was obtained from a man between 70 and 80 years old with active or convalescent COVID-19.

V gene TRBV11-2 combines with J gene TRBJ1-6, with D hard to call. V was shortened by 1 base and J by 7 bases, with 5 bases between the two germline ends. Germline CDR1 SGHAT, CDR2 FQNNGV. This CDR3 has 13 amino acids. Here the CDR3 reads CASSLAANSPLHF. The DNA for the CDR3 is TGTGCCAGCAGCTTAGCCGCGAATTCACCCCTCCACTTT.

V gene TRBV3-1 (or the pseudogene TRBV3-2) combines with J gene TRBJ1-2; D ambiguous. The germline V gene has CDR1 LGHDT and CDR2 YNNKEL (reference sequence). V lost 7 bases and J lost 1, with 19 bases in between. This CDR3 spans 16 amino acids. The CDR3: CASNLRESPNNYGYTF. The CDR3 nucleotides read TGTGCCAGCAACCTCCGGGAGAGCCCCAATAACTATGGCTACACCTTC.

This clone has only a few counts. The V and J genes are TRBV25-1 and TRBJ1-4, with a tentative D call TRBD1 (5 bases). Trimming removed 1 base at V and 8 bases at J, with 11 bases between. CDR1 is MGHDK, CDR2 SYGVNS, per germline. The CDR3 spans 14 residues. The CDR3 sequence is CASSESGSGEKLFF. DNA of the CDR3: TGTGCCAGCAGTGAATCAGGGTCCGGCGAAAAACTGTTTTTT. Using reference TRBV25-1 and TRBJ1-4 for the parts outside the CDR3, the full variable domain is EADIYQTPRYLVIGTGKKITLECSQTMGHDKMYWYQQDPGMELHLIHYSYGVNSTEKGDLSSESTVSRIRTEHFPLTLESARPSHTSQYLCASSESGSGEKLFFGSGTQLSVL.

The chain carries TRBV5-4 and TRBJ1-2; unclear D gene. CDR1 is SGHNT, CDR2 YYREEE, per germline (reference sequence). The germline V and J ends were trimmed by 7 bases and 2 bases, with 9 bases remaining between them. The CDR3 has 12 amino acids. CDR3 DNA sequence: TGTGCCAGCGGAAGCGACAACTATGGCTACACCTTC. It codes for CASGSDNYGYTF.

The CDR3 DNA sequence: TGTGCCAGCAGCGTAGCCCTAGCGGGAGTCTTCTCCTACAATGAGCAGTTCTTC. The encoded protein is CASSVALAGVFSYNEQFF. The genes are TRBV9 and TRBJ2-1; 10 bases are shared with TRBD2. The V gene end was trimmed by 0 bases and the J gene end by 0 bases; junction bases not matched to a gene: 6. The CDR3 covers 18 residues. Germline CDR1 reads SGDLS; CDR2 reads YYNGEE.

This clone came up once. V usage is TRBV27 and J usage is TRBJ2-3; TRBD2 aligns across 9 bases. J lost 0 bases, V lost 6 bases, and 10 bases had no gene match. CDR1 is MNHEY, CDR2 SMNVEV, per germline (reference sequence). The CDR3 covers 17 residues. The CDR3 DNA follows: TGTGCCAGCAGCCGTACTCCTAGCGGGGCTAGCACAGATACGCAGTATTTT. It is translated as CASSRTPSGASTDTQYF.

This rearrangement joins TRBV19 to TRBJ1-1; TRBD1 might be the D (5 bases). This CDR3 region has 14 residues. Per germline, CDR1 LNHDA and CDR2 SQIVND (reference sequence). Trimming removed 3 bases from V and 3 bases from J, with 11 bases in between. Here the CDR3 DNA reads TGTGCCAGTAGTATCGCAGGGAGGGACACTGAAGCTTTCTTT. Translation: CASSIAGRDTEAFF.

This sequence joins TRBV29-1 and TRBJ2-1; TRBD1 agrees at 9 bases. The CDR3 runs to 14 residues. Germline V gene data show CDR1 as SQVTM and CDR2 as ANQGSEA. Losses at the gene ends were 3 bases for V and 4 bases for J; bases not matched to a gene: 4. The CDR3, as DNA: TGCAGCGTTGACTCCGGGACAGGGTACAATGAGCAGTTCTTC. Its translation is CSVDSGTGYNEQFF.

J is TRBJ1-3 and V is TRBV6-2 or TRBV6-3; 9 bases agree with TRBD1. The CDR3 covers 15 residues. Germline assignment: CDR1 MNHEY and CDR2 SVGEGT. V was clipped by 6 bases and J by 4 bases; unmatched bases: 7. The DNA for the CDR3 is TGTGCCAGCAGCCCAAGGACAGGGGCAGGAAACACCATATATTTT. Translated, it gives CASSPRTGAGNTIYF.